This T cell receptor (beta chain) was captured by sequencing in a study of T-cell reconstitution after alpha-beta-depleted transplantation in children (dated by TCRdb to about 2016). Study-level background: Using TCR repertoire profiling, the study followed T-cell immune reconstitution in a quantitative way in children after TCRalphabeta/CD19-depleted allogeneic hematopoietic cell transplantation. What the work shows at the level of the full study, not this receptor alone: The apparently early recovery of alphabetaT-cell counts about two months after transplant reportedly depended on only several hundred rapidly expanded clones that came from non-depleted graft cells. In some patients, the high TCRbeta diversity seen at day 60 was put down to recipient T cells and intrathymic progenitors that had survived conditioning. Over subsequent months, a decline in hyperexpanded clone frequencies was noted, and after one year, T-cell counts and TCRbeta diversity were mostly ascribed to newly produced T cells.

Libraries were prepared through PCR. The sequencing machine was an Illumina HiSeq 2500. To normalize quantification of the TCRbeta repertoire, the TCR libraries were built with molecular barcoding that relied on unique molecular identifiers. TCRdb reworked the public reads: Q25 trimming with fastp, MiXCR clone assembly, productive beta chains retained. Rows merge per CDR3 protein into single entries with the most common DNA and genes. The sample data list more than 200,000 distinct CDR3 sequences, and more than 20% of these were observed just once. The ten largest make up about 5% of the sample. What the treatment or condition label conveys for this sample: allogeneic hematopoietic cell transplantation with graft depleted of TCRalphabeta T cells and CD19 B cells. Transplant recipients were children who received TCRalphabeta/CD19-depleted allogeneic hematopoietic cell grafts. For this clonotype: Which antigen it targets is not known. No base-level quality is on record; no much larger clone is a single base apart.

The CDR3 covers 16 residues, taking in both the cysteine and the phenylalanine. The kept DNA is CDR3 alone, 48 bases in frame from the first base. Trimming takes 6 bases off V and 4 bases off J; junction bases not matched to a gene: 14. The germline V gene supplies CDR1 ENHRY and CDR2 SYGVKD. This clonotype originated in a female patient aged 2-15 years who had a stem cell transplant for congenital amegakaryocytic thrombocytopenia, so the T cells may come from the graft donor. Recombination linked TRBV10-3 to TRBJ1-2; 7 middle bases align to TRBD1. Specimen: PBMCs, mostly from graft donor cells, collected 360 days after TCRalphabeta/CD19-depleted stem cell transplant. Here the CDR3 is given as CAISQTGRAPIYGYTF. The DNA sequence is TGTGCCATCAGCCAGACAGGGCGGGCGCCCATCTATGGCTACACCTTC.